The 14 T cell receptor beta chains listed next were all sequenced from one sample in a study of cytomegalovirus exposure and HLA in healthy donors. Researchers ran the PCR with 60 Vbeta and 13 Jbeta primers. This table comes from immunoSEQ multiplex PCR, and its TCRdb copy is limited to in-frame clones, with some not included. The sample yields 100,000 to 150,000 clones, more than 60% seen once. The sample comprised PBMCs. The origin of the receptors is a woman between 40 and 50 years old in good health and CMV-seropositive.

In its sample, this clone was seen a few times. This chain uses TRBV15 with TRBJ1-5, with D tentatively TRBD1 (6 bases). V lost 0 bases to trimming and J lost 6 bases, with 15 bases between them. Germline loops: CDR1 LNHNV, CDR2 YYDKDF (reference sequence). The CDR3 has 16 residues. The CDR3 reads CATSRDADRATQPQHF. CDR3 DNA: TGTGCCACCAGCAGAGATGCGGACAGAGCAACTCAGCCCCAGCATTTT.

The rearrangement joins TRBV19 to TRBJ1-2; TRBD1 matches at 9 bases. The CDR3 is 16 amino acids. The trim removed 4 bases at V and 4 bases at J, leaving 10 bases unmatched. Germline loops: CDR1 LNHDA, CDR2 SQIVND (reference sequence). The CDR3 region is CASSTPGQGVSYGYTF. The CDR3 DNA reads as TGTGCCAGTAGTACTCCGGGACAGGGCGTTTCCTATGGCTACACCTTC.

The chain has TRBV6-1 and TRBJ1-5; D is perhaps TRBD1 (5 bases). CDR3 size: 14 residues. Germline V CDR1 and CDR2: MNHNS, SASEGT. Trimming pared 6 bases from V and 2 bases from J, leaving 11 bases between. In DNA, the CDR3 is TGTGCCAGCAGGTCTGGCAGGGGCAATCAGCCCCAGCATTTT. Protein: CASRSGRGNQPQHF.

The chain combines TRBV19 with TRBJ1-6; 7 nucleotides agree with TRBD1. The germline gives CDR1 LNHDA, CDR2 SQIVND (reference sequence). The CDR3 runs to 14 residues. The J segment lost 5 bases and the V segment lost 9 bases, leaving 7 bases of the junction unmatched. The CDR3 region has the DNA TGTGCCAGCCATCAGGGGGGCAATAATTCACCCCTCCACTTT. It translates to CASHQGGNNSPLHF.

This clone was recorded once. The rearrangement joins TRBV7-9 to TRBJ2-7; a weak D match, TRBD1 (6 bases). This CDR3 spans 14 amino acids. With 5 bases removed from V and 3 bases from J, the gap between germline ends came to 14 bases. Germline-derived CDR1 and CDR2 are SEHNR and FQNEAQ (reference sequence). The CDR3 DNA follows: TGTGCCAGCAGCCTCGGGACAAATTTCTACGAGCAGTACTTC. Its protein is CASSLGTNFYEQYF.

This sequence joins TRBV15 and TRBJ2-7; 7 bases agree with TRBD2. The length of the CDR3 is 15 residues. Germline V CDR1 and CDR2: LNHNV, YYDKDF (reference sequence). The ends lost 0 bases at V and 7 bases at J; junction bases unmatched: 9. Written as DNA, the CDR3 is TGTGCCACCAGCAGAGATCGTGGGGGGGTCTGGGAGCAGTACTTC. This sequence encodes CATSRDRGGVWEQYF.

V and J are TRBV7-2 and TRBJ2-5; unclear D gene. The V end lost 2 bases, the J end lost 1 base, and 11 bases lay between the germline ends. CDR3 length: 15 residues. CDR1 is SGHTA and CDR2 is FQGNSA in the germline V gene. For the CDR3, the DNA is TGTGCCAGCAGCTTAACGTCTACCTTCCAAGAGACCCAGTACTTC. Amino acid sequence: CASSLTSTFQETQYF.

The chain employs TRBV10-3 and TRBJ2-3; TRBD2 matches at 9 bases. CDR3 length equals 15 residues. Trimming removed 10 bases from V and 2 bases from J; junction bases left unmatched: 10. Germline V gives CDR1 ENHRY, CDR2 SYGVKD. The CDR3 protein is CATSRTSDSTDTQYF. CDR3 coding DNA: TGTGCCACCTCCCGGACTAGCGACTCCACAGATACGCAGTATTTT.

This chain uses TRBV10-1 with TRBJ2-2; no clear D. Trimming shortened V by 0 bases and J by 6 bases, and 11 bases separated the two germline ends. The CDR3 covers 15 residues. Germline V gives CDR1 WNHNN, CDR2 SYGVQD (reference sequence). The CDR3 region is CASSESWPSPGELFF. CDR3 DNA sequence: TGCGCCAGCAGTGAGTCTTGGCCTTCACCCGGGGAGCTGTTTTTT.

CDR3: CASSLEEGRGGYTF. CDR3 DNA sequence: TGTGCCAGCAGCTTGGAGGAGGGGAGAGGTGGCTACACCTTC. This chain joins TRBV5-4 and TRBJ1-2, with D possibly matching TRBD1 (5 bases). The CDR3 consists of 14 residues. Germline values: CDR1 SGHNT, CDR2 YYREEE (reference sequence). V was clipped by 0 bases and J by 7 bases, with 13 bases between them.

This clone has a single count. V gene TRBV7-8 combines with J gene TRBJ2-5, with D perhaps TRBD2 (5 bases). Germline V CDR1 and CDR2: SGHVS, FQNEAQ. The CDR3 loop spans 15 amino acids. Trimming left V 1 base short and J 4 bases short, with 13 bases between. CDR3 in amino acids: CASSLDRRGSETQYF. CDR3 DNA sequence: TGTGCCAGCAGCTTAGACCGGAGAGGGTCAGAGACCCAGTACTTC.

This clone was observed once. The chain has TRBV5-8 and TRBJ2-5; 7 nucleotides line up with TRBD2. The CDR3 contains 16 residues. CDR1 is SGHTS, CDR2 YDEGEE, per germline. V lost 7 bases, J lost 2 bases, and 14 bases stayed unmatched. The CDR3 region has the DNA TGTGCCAGCGATCGGGGGGAGCGGTGGCTTCAAGAGACCCAGTACTTC. Translated, it gives CASDRGERWLQETQYF.

The V gene is TRBV5-1, the J gene TRBJ2-5; D perhaps matches TRBD1 (6 bases). V was trimmed by 1 base and J by 1 base, leaving 8 bases between them. The CDR3 is made up of 14 amino acids. CDR1 is SGHRS, CDR2 YFSETQ, per germline. The CDR3 here is CASSLKGGQETQYF. In DNA, the CDR3 is TGCGCCAGCAGCTTGAAAGGGGGCCAAGAGACCCAGTACTTC.

The rearrangement links TRBV18 to TRBJ1-5; no firm D call. V was clipped by 5 bases and J by 4 bases, with 12 bases between them. This CDR3 is built from 14 residues. Per germline, CDR1 KGHSH and CDR2 LQKENI. The CDR3 sequence is CASSAGGGNQPQHF. Written as DNA, the CDR3 is TGTGCCAGCTCAGCAGGTGGAGGGAATCAGCCCCAGCATTTT.